The rows below give T cell receptor beta chains drawn from one sample of a study of beta chain features in type 1 diabetes. Assay used: immunoSEQ multiplex PCR; TCRdb lists only in-frame clones, some missing. The data contain over 350,000 clones, roughly 16% of them singletons. The sequenced sample was naive CD4+ T cells from blood. Every receptor here comes from a woman between 18 and 29 years old in good health. The CDR3 runs from the conserved cysteine through the conserved F or W. D genes are given only for firm matches. The size entry is marked missing in some rows and otherwise reads once, few, many or a size class.

NA,TRBJ2-5,TRBV29-1,NA,CSVELVTIETQYF,TGCAGCGTTGAACTAGTAACAATAGAGACCCAGTACTTC
NA,TRBJ1-5,TRBV27,TRBD1,CASSSKPDRGLSNQPQHF,TGTGCCAGCAGTTCCAAGCCCGACAGGGGGCTTAGCAATCAGCCCCAGCATTTT
few,TRBJ2-7,TRBV28,TRBD2,CASSFGLAGGHYEQYF,TGTGCCAGCAGTTTCGGACTAGCGGGAGGGCACTACGAGCAGTACTTC
few,TRBJ2-3,TRBV19,TRBD1,CASSPTGYSTDTQYF,TGTGCCAGTAGTCCGACAGGGTACAGCACAGATACGCAGTATTTT
few,TRBJ2-1,TRBV14,TRBD2,CASSQVVSGRSYNEQFF,TGTGCCAGCAGCCAAGTGGTTAGCGGGAGGTCCTACAATGAGCAGTTCTTC
few,TRBJ1-1,TRBV25-1,NA,CASSEGRGYTEAFF,TGTGCCAGCAGTGAAGGCAGGGGTTACACTGAAGCTTTCTTT
NA,TRBJ2-6,TRBV7-2,NA,CASSLGGSGANVLTF,TGTGCCAGCAGCTTAGGAGGATCCGGGGCCAACGTCCTGACTTTC
NA,TRBJ2-1,TRBV29-1,TRBD2,CSGGLAANNEQFF,TGCAGCGGGGGACTAGCGGCAAACAATGAGCAGTTCTTC
NA,TRBJ2-7,TRBV7-3,TRBD1,CASSVGTGAYEQYF,TGTGCCAGCAGCGTCGGGACAGGGGCCTACGAGCAGTACTTC
NA,TRBJ1-1,TRBV6-1,NA,CASRKDRAANTEAFF,TGTGCCAGCAGGAAGGACAGAGCGGCGAACACTGAAGCTTTCTTT
NA,TRBJ2-5,TRBV27,NA,CASGHRLQETQYF,TGTGCCAGCGGTCACAGACTACAAGAGACCCAGTACTTC
few,TRBJ1-2,TRBV5-1,TRBD1,CASSFDRGHGGYTF,TGCGCCAGCAGCTTTGACAGGGGGCACGGTGGCTACACCTTC
NA,TRBJ2-6,TRBV6-5,NA,CASIRISGANVLTF,TGTGCCAGCATCAGAATCTCTGGGGCCAACGTCCTGACTTTC
NA,TRBJ1-5,TRBV15,NA,CATSRDRPPGAQHF,TGTGCCACCAGCAGAGATCGCCCCCCAGGGGCGCAGCATTTT
few,TRBJ2-3,TRBV9,NA,CASSVAPSPDTQYF,TGTGCCAGCAGCGTAGCCCCTAGCCCAGATACGCAGTATTTT
few,TRBJ2-6,TRBV5-6,NA,CASRPKPGLAGANVLTF,TGTGCCAGCAGACCCAAGCCAGGGCTGGCTGGGGCCAACGTCCTGACTTTC
NA,TRBJ1-1,TRBV4-2,NA,CASSQQSQGGGAEAFF,TGTGCCAGCAGCCAACAGAGTCAGGGAGGAGGCGCTGAAGCTTTCTTT
NA,TRBJ2-2,TRBV11-2,NA,CASSAIRGAGELFF,TGTGCCAGCAGCGCTATCAGGGGGGCCGGGGAGCTGTTTTTT
NA,TRBJ1-2,TRBV7-2,NA,CASSSMRVGYTF,TGTGCCAGCAGCTCGATGAGGGTTGGCTACACCTTC
NA,TRBJ1-1,TRBV29-1,TRBD1,CSVDRGQGAFF,TGCAGCGTGGACAGGGGGCAAGGGGCTTTCTTT
NA,TRBJ1-1,TRBV28,NA,CASSLQGIVEAFF,TGTGCCAGCAGTTTACAGGGAATTGTTGAAGCTTTCTTT
NA,TRBJ2-3,TRBV4-1,TRBD2,CASSQGNYGRAPDTQYF,TGCGCCAGCAGCCAAGGAAACTACGGGAGGGCCCCAGATACGCAGTATTTT
few,TRBJ2-7,TRBV7-8,NA,CASSFHYEQYF,TGTGCCAGCAGCTTCCACTACGAGCAGTACTTC
few,TRBJ2-7,TRBV29-1,TRBD2,CSVSEAGVRYEQYF,TGCAGCGTTAGCGAAGCGGGAGTTCGGTACGAGCAGTACTTC
few,TRBJ1-5,TRBV10-2,NA,CASSESGGRNQPQHF,TGCGCCAGCAGTGAGTCAGGGGGTAGAAATCAGCCCCAGCATTTT
NA,TRBJ1-5,TRBV7-2,NA,CASTRDSNQPQHF,TGTGCCAGCACCCGGGATAGCAATCAGCCCCAGCATTTT
few,TRBJ2-2,TRBV7-2,NA,CASSFGSSYTGELFF,TGTGCCAGCAGCTTTGGTAGCTCTTACACCGGGGAGCTGTTTTTT
few,TRBJ2-7,TRBV6-6,NA,CASSLDGVDYEQYF,TGTGCCAGCAGTCTGGACGGGGTGGACTACGAGCAGTACTTC
NA,TRBJ2-1,TRBV28,TRBD2,CASSSSSGAYNEQFF,TGTGCCAGCAGTTCGTCTAGCGGGGCCTACAATGAGCAGTTCTTC
NA,TRBJ2-3,TRBV29-1,NA,CSVESGGTDTQYF,TGCAGCGTTGAGTCGGGGGGCACAGATACGCAGTATTTT
NA,TRBJ1-5,TRBV14,TRBD1,CASSQAPRDRVDNQPQHF,TGTGCCAGCAGCCAAGCCCCCCGGGACAGGGTGGACAATCAGCCCCAGCATTTT
NA,TRBJ2-5,TRBV27,NA,CASSLSPPGTQYF,TGTGCCAGCAGTTTATCGCCCCCAGGGACCCAGTACTTC
few,TRBJ2-7,TRBV20-1,NA,CSGIVSYEQYF,TGCAGTGGTATAGTCTCCTACGAGCAGTACTTC
NA,TRBJ1-2,TRBV6-6,TRBD1,CASSRQGNYGYTF,TGTGCCAGCAGTCGACAGGGTAACTATGGCTACACCTTC
few,TRBJ1-2,TRBV29-1,NA,CSVEDPDEGYTF,TGCAGCGTTGAAGATCCCGATGAGGGCTACACCTTC
few,TRBJ1-1,TRBV5-1,NA,CASSLGGRETEAFF,TGCGCCAGCAGCTTGGGAGGGCGTGAGACTGAAGCTTTCTTT
NA,TRBJ2-3,TRBV18,TRBD1,CASSPPGQGPTDTQYF,TGTGCCAGCTCACCACCCGGACAGGGGCCCACAGATACGCAGTATTTT